Below are 5 T cell receptor beta chains sequenced from a single sample in a study of Ad26.COV2.S vaccination and SARS-CoV-2 variants. Treatment specified: roughly 18 received Ad26.COV2.S at low or high dose, single or two shots; roughly five received placebo; per-sample allocation not given. Repertoires come from day 63 after the first vaccine or placebo injection. The data were produced by immunoSEQ multiplex PCR, yet TCRdb's version contains in-frame clones alone and is incomplete. The sample gives about 680,000 clones, 89% of which show up once; about 1.5% is in the top ten. The sample here was peripheral blood, taken in a trial of Ad26.COV2.S vaccine versus placebo. These TCRs come from a person between 18 and 60 years old who received the Ad26.COV2.S COVID-19 vaccine or a placebo.

The chain couples TRBV24-1 to TRBJ2-1, with TRBD1 matching 7 bases. The CDR3 covers 14 residues. The germline CDR1 and CDR2 sequences are KGHDR and SFDVKD. Trimming cost V 4 bases and J 4 bases; bases outside gene matches: 3. CDR3 nucleotides: TGTGCCACCAGTGACAGGGGGTCTTACAATGAGCAGTTCTTC. It codes for CATSDRGSYNEQFF.

For the CDR3, the DNA is TGTGCCAGCAGTGACAGGGGCGGCTACACCTTC. It yields the protein CASSDRGGYTF. This chain joins TRBV12-3 or TRBV12-4 and TRBJ1-2, with 8 bases lining up with TRBD1. V shed 5 bases, J shed 8 bases, and the junction held 1 base outside the gene matches. The CDR3 runs to 11 residues.

The genes are TRBV11-1 and TRBJ1-4, with a weak D call TRBD1 (6 bases). Per the germline V gene, CDR1 is SGHAT and CDR2 is FQDESV (reference sequence). With 5 bases removed from V and 8 bases from J, the gap between germline ends came to 6 bases. This CDR3 is built from 11 residues. In nucleotides, the CDR3 is TGTGCCAGCAGCCAGGGGGAAAAACTGTTTTTT. As protein: CASSQGEKLFF.

The chain recombines TRBV4-3 with TRBJ2-7; D is possibly TRBD1 (6 bases). The CDR3 is 18 residues long. Trimming shortened V by 1 base and J by 7 bases, and 26 bases separated the two germline ends. Germline CDR1 is LGHNA and CDR2 is YSLEER. CDR3 region: CASSQGRDHRGGRDEQYF. The DNA for the CDR3 is TGCGCCAGCAGCCAAGGCCGGGACCATAGAGGGGGACGGGATGAGCAGTACTTC.

V gene TRBV24-1 combines with J gene TRBJ2-2, with 7 bases matching TRBD2. The V and J ends lost 3 bases and 1 base, in that order; junction bases with no gene match: 10. Germline assignment: CDR1 KGHDR and CDR2 SFDVKD. The CDR3 length is 18 residues. CDR3 sequence reads: CATSDPGVAGMNTGELFF. The CDR3 coding sequence is TGTGCCACCAGTGATCCCGGGGTAGCGGGCATGAACACCGGGGAGCTGTTTTTT.